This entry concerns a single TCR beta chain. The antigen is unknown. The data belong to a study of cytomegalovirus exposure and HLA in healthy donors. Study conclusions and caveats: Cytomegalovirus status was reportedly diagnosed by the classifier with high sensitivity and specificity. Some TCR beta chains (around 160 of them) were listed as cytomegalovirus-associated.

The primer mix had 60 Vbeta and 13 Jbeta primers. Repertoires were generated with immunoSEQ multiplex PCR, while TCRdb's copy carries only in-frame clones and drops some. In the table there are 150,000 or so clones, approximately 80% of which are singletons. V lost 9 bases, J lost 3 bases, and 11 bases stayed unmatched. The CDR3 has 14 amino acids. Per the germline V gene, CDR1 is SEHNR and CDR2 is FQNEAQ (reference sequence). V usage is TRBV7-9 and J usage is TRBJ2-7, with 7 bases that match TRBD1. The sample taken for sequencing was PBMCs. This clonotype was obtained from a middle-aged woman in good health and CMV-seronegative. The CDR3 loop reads CASVPRTGDYEQYF. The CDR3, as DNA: TGTGCCAGTGTCCCGCGGACAGGAGACTACGAGCAGTACTTC.